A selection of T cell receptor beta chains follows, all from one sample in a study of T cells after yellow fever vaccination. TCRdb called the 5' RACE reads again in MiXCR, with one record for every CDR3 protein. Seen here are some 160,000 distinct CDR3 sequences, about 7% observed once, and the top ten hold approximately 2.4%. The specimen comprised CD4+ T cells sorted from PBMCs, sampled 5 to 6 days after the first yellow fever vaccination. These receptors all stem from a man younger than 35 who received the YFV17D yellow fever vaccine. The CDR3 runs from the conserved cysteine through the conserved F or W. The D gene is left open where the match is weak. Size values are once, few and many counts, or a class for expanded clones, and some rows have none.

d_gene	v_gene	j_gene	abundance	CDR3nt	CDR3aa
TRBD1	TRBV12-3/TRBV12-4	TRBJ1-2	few	TGTGCCAGCAGCCCCCGGGACAGGAGCTTCTACACCTTC	CASSPRDRSFYTF
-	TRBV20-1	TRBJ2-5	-	TGCAGTGTGTTAGGAGTGACCCAAGAGACCCAGTACTTC	CSVLGVTQETQYF
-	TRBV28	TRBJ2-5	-	TGTGCCAGCACCCCGGGGGGCCTCCGGGGGGAGACCCAGTACTTC	CASTPGGLRGETQYF
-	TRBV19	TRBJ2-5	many	TGTGCCAGTAGTGTCCGTTACCAAGAGACCCAGTACTTC	CASSVRYQETQYF
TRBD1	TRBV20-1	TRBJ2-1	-	TGCAGTGCTACACGGACAGGGAAGTTGGGCTCCTACAATGAGCAGTTCTTC	CSATRTGKLGSYNEQFF
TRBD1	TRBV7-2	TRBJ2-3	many	TGTGCCAGCAGTTATACTCCGGGACAGGGGACAGATACGCAGTATTTT	CASSYTPGQGTDTQYF
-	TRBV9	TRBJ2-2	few	TGTGCCAGCAGCGTAGATTCGAACACCGGGGAGCTGTTTTTT	CASSVDSNTGELFF
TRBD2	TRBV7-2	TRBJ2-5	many	TGTGCCAGCAGCTTCGGGACTAAAGAGACCCAGTACTTC	CASSFGTKETQYF
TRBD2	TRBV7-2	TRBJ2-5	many	TGTGCCAGCAGCCTAGCGGCAATCCAGGAGACCCAGTACTTC	CASSLAAIQETQYF
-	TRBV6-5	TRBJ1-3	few	TGTGCCAGCAGTCCCTGGGGGGGCCCCTCTGGAAACACCATATATTTT	CASSPWGGPSGNTIYF
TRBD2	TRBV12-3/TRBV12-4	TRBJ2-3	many	TGTGCCAGCAGTATAAGACTAGCGGGGGCCAGCACAGATACGCAGTATTTT	CASSIRLAGASTDTQYF
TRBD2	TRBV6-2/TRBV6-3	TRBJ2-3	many	TGTGCCAGCAGTAGCTACGGGGGGGCAAGAACAGATACGCAGTATTTT	CASSSYGGARTDTQYF
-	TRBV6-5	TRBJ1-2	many	TGTGCCAGCAGCAATGGGCCCGTTGATGGCTACACCTTC	CASSNGPVDGYTF
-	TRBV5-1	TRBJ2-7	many	TGCGCCAGCGCCGTCTCACCTTCCCGCGTCGAGCAGTACTTC	CASAVSPSRVEQYF
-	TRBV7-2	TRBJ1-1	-	TGTGCCAGCAGCGACGGGGGGCGGCTGAACACTGAAGCTTTCTTT	CASSDGGRLNTEAFF
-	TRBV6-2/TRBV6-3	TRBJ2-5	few	TGTGCCAGCAGTTACGGGGGGCACGTCACGGAGACCCAGTACTTC	CASSYGGHVTETQYF
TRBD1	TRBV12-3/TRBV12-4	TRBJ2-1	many	TGTGCCAGCAGTTTCAGGGGGCTCGACAATGAGCAGTTCTTC	CASSFRGLDNEQFF
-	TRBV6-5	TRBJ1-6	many	TGTGCCAGCAGTTACTCGCGATTAACGACTTCACCCCTCCACTTT	CASSYSRLTTSPLHF
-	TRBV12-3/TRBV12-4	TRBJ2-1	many	TGTGCCAGCAGTCTTCCTGGGGGAGATGAGCAGTTCTTC	CASSLPGGDEQFF
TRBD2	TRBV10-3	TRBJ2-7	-	TGTGCCATCACGGCTAGCGGATTAGACGAGCAGTACTTC	CAITASGLDEQYF
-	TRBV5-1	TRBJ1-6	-	TGCGCCAGCAGCTTGGATCAGACTTCACCCCTCCACTTT	CASSLDQTSPLHF
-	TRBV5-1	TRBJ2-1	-	TGCGCCAGCAGCCTTGGTGCATCAGACCCTTCGGATGAGCAGTTCTTC	CASSLGASDPSDEQFF
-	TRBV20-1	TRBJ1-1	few	TGCAGTGCTAGAGATGGCGGTTCGGTGAACACTGAAGCTTTCTTT	CSARDGGSVNTEAFF
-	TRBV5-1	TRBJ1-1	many	TGCGCCAGCAGCTTGGCCAACCGGGGAACTGAAGCTTTCTTT	CASSLANRGTEAFF
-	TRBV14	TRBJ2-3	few	TGTGCCAGCAGCCAAGTACGGACTACAGCAGATACGCAGTATTTT	CASSQVRTTADTQYF
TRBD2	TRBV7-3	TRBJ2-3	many	TGTGCCAGCAGCTTCGGGGGGGCGGATACGCAGTATTTT	CASSFGGADTQYF
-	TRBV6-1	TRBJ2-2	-	TGTGCCAGCAGAGCTGGACAGTCCGGGGACACCGGGGAGCTGTTTTTT	CASRAGQSGDTGELFF
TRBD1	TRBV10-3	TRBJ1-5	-	TGTGCCATCAGTGGCCCACAGGGGGCAGGTCAGCCCCAGCATTTT	CAISGPQGAGQPQHF
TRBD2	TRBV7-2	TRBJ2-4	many	TGTGCCAGCAGCTCAATAGCGGGGGGAAAAAACATTCAGTACTTC	CASSSIAGGKNIQYF
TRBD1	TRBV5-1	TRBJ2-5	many	TGCGCCAGCAGTGAGACCGGGACAGGGGGCGAGACCCAGTACTTC	CASSETGTGGETQYF
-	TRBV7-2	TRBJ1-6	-	TGTGCCAGCACCCTAGGCAGAGGGAGTAATTCACCCCTCCACTTT	CASTLGRGSNSPLHF
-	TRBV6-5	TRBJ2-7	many	TGTGCCAGCAGACTCGGACCGGACTACGAGCAGTACTTC	CASRLGPDYEQYF